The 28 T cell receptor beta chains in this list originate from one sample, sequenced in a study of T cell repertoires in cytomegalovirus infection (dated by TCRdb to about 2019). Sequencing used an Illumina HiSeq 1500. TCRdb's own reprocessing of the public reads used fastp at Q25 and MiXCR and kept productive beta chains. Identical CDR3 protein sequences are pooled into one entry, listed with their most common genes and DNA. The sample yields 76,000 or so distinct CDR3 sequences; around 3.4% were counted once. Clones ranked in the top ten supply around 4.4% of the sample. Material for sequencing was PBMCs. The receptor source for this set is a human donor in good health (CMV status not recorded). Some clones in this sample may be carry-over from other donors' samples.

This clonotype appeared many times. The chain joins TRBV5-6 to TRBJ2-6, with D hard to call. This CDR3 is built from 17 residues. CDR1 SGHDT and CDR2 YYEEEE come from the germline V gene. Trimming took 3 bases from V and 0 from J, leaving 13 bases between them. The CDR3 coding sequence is TGTGCCAGCAGCTGGCCGGTAACAACCTCTGGGGCCAACGTCCTGACTTTC. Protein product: CASSWPVTTSGANVLTF.

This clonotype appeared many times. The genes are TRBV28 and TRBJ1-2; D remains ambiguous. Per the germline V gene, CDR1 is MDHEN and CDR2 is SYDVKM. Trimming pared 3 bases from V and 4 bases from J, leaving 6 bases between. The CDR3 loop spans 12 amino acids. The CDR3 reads CASSFSAYGYTF. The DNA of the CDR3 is TGTGCCAGCAGTTTCAGTGCCTATGGCTACACCTTC.

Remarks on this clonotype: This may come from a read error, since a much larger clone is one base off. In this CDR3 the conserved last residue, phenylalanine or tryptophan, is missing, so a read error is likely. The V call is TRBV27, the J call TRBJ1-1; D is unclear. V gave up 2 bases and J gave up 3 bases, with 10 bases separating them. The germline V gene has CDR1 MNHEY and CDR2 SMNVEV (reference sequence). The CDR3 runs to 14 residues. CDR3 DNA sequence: TGTGCCAGCAGTTTAACAGTACAGTACACTGAAGCTTTCCTT. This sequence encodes CASSLTVQYTEAFL.

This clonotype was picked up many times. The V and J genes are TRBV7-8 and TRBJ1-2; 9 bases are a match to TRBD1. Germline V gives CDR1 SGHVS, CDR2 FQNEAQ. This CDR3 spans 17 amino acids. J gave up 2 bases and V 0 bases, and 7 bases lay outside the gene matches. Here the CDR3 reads CASSLAWRDRANYGYTF. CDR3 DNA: TGTGCCAGCAGCTTAGCCTGGCGGGACAGGGCAAACTATGGCTACACCTTC. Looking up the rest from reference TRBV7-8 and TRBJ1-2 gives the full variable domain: GAGVSQSPRYKVAKRGQDVALRCDPISGHVSLFWYQQALGQGPEFLTYFQNEAQLDKSGLPSDRFFAERPEGSVSTLKIQRTQQEDSAVYLCASSLAWRDRANYGYTFGSGTRLTVV.

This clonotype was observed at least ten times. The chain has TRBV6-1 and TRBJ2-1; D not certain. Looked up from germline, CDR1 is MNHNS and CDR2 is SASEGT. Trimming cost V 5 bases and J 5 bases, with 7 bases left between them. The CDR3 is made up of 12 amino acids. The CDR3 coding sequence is TGTGCCAGCAGTAATTGGAACAATGAGCAGTTCTTC. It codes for CASSNWNNEQFF.

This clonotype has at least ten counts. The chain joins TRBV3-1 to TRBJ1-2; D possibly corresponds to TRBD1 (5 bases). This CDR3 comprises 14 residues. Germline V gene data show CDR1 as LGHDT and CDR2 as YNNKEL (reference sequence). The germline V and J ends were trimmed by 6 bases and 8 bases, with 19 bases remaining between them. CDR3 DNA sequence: TGTGCCAGCAGTGACAGAACTACCGGACGGGGCTACACCTTC. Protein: CASSDRTTGRGYTF.

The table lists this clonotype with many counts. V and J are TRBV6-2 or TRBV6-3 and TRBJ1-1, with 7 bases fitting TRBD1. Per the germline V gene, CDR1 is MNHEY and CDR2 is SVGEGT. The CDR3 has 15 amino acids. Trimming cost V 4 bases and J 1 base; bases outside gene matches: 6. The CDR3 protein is CASSSLNRGNTEAFF. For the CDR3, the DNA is TGTGCCAGCAGTTCCCTGAACAGGGGGAACACTGAAGCTTTCTTT.

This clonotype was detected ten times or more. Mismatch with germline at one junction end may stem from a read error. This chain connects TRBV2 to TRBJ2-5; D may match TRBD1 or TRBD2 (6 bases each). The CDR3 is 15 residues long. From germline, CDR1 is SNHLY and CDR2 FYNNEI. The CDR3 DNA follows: TGTGCCAGCAGAGAAGACGTACGGGGGCCAGAGACCCAGTACTTC. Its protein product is CASREDVRGPETQYF.

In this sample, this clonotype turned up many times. CDR3 DNA sequence: TGTGCCAGCAAAAACCAAGAGACCCAGTACTTC. It translates to CASKNQETQYF. This chain connects TRBV7-2 to TRBJ2-5; D remains unclear. Germline lookup yields CDR1 SGHTA and CDR2 FQGNSA. Trimming took 7 bases from V and 0 from J, leaving 3 bases between them. There are 11 residues in the CDR3.

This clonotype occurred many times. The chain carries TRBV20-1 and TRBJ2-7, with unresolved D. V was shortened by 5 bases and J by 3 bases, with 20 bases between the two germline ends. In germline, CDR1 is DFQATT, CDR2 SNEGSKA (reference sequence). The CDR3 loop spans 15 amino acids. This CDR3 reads CSASRASGLLYEQYF. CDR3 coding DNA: TGCAGTGCTTCCCGCGCATCTGGGTTACTCTACGAGCAGTACTTC.

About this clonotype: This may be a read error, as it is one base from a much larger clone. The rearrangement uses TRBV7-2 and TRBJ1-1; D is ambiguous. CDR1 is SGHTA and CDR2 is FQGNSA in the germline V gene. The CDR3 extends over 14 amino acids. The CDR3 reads CASHRTELNTEAYF. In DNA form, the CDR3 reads TGTGCCAGCCATCGGACGGAATTGAACACTGAAGCTTACTTT. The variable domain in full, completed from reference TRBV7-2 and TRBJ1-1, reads GAGVSQSPSNKVTEKGKDVELRCDPISGHTALYWYRQSLGQGLEFLIYFQGNSAPDKSGLPSDRFSAERTGGSVSTLTIQRTQQEDSAVYLCASHRTELNTEAYFGQGTRLTVV.

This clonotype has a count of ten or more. CDR3 nucleotides: TGTGCCAGCAGCCAAAACGCAGAGACAGTCAATGAGCAGTTCTTC. This gives the protein CASSQNAETVNEQFF. The chain uses TRBV6-2 or TRBV6-3 and TRBJ2-1; D may be TRBD1 (5 bases). The CDR3 runs 15 residues. V lost 6 bases, J lost 6 bases, and 18 bases lay in between. Germline V CDR1 and CDR2: MNHEY, SVGEGT.

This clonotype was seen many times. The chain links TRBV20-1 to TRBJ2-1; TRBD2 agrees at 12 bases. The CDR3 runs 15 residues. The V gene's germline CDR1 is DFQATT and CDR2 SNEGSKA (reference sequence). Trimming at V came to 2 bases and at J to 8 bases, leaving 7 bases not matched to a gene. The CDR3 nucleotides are TGCAGTGCTAGAACGTCTAGCGGGGGGGTCGATGAGCAGTTCTTC. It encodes CSARTSSGGVDEQFF.

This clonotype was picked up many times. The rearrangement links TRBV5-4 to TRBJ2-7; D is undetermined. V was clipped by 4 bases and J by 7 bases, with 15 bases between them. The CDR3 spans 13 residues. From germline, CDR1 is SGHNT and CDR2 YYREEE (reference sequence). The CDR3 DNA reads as TGTGCCAGCAGCATTGAGGCAGGCGAGGAGCAGTACTTC. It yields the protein CASSIEAGEEQYF.

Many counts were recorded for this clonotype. CDR3 sequence: CASSLGGINEQFF. In DNA form, the CDR3 reads TGTGCCAGCAGCTTAGGGGGGATCAATGAGCAGTTCTTC. The V call is TRBV7-8, the J call TRBJ2-1; possibly TRBD1 or TRBD2 for D (5 bases each). This CDR3 is 13 amino acids long. Germline V CDR1 and CDR2: SGHVS, FQNEAQ. V lost 1 base, J lost 6 bases, and 7 bases lay in between.

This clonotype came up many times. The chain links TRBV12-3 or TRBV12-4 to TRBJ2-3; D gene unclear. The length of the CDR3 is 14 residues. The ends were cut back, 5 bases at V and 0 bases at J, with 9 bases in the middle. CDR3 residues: CASSARISTDTQYF. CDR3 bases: TGTGCCAGCAGTGCTCGGATAAGCACAGATACGCAGTATTTT.

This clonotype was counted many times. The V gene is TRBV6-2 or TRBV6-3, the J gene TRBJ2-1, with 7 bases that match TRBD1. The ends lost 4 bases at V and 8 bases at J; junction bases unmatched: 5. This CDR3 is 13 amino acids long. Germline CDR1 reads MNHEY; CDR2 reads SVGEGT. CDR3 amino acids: CASSLRGPDEQFF. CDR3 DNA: TGTGCCAGCAGTTTGAGGGGGCCCGATGAGCAGTTCTTC.

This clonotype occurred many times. In DNA form, the CDR3 reads TGTGCCAGCAGTTTATCGACCTTCACAGATACGCAGTATTTT. Its translation is CASSLSTFTDTQYF. The rearrangement links TRBV27 to TRBJ2-3; no reliable D call. With 0 bases removed from V and 2 bases from J, the gap between germline ends came to 6 bases. Germline CDR1 MNHEY, CDR2 SMNVEV (reference sequence). CDR3 size: 14 residues.

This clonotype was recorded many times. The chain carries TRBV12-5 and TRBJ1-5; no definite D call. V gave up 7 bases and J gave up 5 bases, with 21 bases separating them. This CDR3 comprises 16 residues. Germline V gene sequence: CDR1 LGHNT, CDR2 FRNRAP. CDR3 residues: CASAQRAALSDQPQHF. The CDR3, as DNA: TGTGCTAGTGCCCAAAGGGCCGCCTTATCGGATCAGCCCCAGCATTTT.

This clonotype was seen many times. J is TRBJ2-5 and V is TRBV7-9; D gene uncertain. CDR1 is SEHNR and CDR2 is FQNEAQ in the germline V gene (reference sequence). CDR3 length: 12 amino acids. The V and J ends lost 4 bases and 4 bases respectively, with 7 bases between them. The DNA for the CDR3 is TGTGCCAGCAGCTCCATGCGAGAGACCCAGTACTTC. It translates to CASSSMRETQYF.

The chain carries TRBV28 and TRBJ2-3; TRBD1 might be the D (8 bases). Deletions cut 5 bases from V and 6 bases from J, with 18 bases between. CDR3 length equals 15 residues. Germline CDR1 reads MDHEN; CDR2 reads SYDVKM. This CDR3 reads CASSPYGQGGDTQYF. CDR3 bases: TGTGCCAGCAGTCCCTATGGACAGGGAGGGGATACGCAGTATTTT.

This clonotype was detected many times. The CDR3 loop is CASSSYIQIGEQYF. In DNA form, the CDR3 reads TGTGCCAGCAGTTCTTATATCCAGATCGGCGAGCAGTACTTC. The rearrangement links TRBV27 to TRBJ2-7; no clear D. This CDR3 is built from 14 residues. Germline values: CDR1 MNHEY, CDR2 SMNVEV (reference sequence). Trimming removed 4 bases at V and 6 bases at J, with 16 bases between.

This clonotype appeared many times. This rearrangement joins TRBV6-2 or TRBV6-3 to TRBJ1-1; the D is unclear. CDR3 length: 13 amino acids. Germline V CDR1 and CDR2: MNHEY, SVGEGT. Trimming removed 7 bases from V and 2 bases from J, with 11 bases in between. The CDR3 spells CASTSQLNTEAFF. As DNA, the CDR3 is TGTGCCAGCACTTCACAGCTAAACACTGAAGCTTTCTTT.

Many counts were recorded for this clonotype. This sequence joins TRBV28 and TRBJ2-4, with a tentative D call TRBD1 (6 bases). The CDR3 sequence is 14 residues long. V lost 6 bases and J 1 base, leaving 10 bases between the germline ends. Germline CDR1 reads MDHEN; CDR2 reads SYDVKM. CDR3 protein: CASRQGLAKNIQYF. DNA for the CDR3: TGTGCCAGCAGACAGGGATTGGCCAAAAACATTCAGTACTTC.

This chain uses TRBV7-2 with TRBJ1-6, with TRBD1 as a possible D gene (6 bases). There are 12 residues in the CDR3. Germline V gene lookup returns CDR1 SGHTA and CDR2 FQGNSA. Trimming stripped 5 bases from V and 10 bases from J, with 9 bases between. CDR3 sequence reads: CASSNGGSPLHF. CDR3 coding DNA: TGTGCCAGCAGCAACGGGGGCTCACCCCTCCACTTT.

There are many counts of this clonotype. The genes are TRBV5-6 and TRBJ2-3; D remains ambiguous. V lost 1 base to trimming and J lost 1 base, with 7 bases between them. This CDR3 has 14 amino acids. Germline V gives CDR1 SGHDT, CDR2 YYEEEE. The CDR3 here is CASSLQSGTDTQYF. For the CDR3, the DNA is TGTGCCAGCAGCTTGCAGTCGGGCACAGATACGCAGTATTTT.

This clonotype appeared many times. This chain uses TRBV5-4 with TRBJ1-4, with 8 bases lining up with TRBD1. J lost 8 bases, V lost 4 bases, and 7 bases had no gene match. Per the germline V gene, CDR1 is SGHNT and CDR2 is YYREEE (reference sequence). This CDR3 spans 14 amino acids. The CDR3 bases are TGTGCCAGCAGCCCCGGACAGGGAAGGGAAAAACTGTTTTTT. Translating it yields CASSPGQGREKLFF.

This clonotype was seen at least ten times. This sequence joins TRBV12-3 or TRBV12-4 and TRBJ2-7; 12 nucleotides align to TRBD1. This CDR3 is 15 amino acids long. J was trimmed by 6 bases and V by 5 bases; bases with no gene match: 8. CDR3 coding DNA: TGTGCCAGCAGTACCCGGGACAGGGGGCGATGCGAGCAGTACTTC. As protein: CASSTRDRGRCEQYF.